This TCR beta chain came from a study of identical twins. Template switching added a universal primer site; cDNA carried unique molecular identifiers. TCRdb re-called the 5' RACE reads through MiXCR, storing one row per CDR3 protein. Of more than 350,000 distinct CDR3 sequences listed, 8.5% to 10% are singletons. This clonotype was seen a few times. Its matching antigen is unknown. This CDR3 comprises 16 residues. With V trimmed by 2 bases and J by 8 bases, 11 bases remained unmatched. Per the germline V gene, CDR1 is DFQATT and CDR2 is SNEGSKA (reference sequence). Among all donors, each was a healthy Caucasian. Points from the study as a whole: With beta out-of-frame sequences, excess sharing by twins was weaker. Monozygotic twin pairs showed more out-of-frame TCR alpha sharing than models estimated.

The sample was naive T cells sorted from blood. The rearrangement links TRBV20-1 to TRBJ2-1, with 11 bases matching TRBD2. This clonotype was sampled from a woman between 50 and 59 years old in good health. CDR3 nucleotide sequence: TGCAGTGCTAGAAGGTTAGGGTCTAGCGGGAGGTATGAGCAGTTCTTC. It encodes CSARRLGSSGRYEQFF.